What follows are 24 T cell receptor beta chains derived from one specimen sequenced in a study of shared clonotypes between healthy human individuals. Measured with immunoSEQ multiplex PCR; TCRdb has only the in-frame clones, and not every one. The table has over a million clones, about 74% seen once. Sequenced input: memory CD4+ T cells sorted from blood. Subset given: CD45RA-negative fraction. The source is a young man in good health.

CDR3 nucleotide sequence: TGTGCCAGCAGCGTACGTCCCCCGGGACAGGGTTTCAATGAGCAGTTCTTC. This gives the protein CASSVRPPGQGFNEQFF. The rearrangement links TRBV7-8 to TRBJ2-1, with TRBD1 identical over 9 bases. Looked up from germline, CDR1 is SGHVS and CDR2 is FQNEAQ. Germline trimming cut 5 bases from V and 6 bases from J; bases unmatched to any gene: 14. The CDR3 runs 17 residues.

The V and J genes are TRBV5-6 and TRBJ1-2, with TRBD1 matching over 11 bases. CDR1 and CDR2 (germline): SGHDT, YYEEEE. This CDR3 region has 15 residues. The V gene end was trimmed by 4 bases and the J gene end by 7 bases; junction bases not matched to a gene: 9. CDR3 residues: CASSPDRGQIFGYTF. CDR3 nucleotide sequence: TGTGCCAGCAGCCCGGACAGGGGGCAAATCTTTGGCTACACCTTC.

This clone was seen only once. The chain links TRBV6-5 to TRBJ1-6; weak D call: TRBD1 (6 bases). V lost 0 bases to trimming and J lost 11 bases, with 14 bases between them. The CDR3 length is 15 residues. Germline V gene lookup returns CDR1 MNHEY and CDR2 SVGAGI. CDR3 protein: CASSYSGTSLPPLHF. The CDR3 coding sequence is TGTGCCAGCAGTTACTCGGGGACAAGTCTCCCACCCCTCCACTTT.

With regard to this clone: Other nucleotide sequences from this sample produce the same CDR3. V and J are TRBV9 and TRBJ2-2; the D is unclear. Germline CDR1 and CDR2: SGDLS and YYNGEE. V shed 0 bases and J shed 2 bases, with 5 bases lying between them. This CDR3 has 14 residues. The CDR3 DNA is TGTGCCAGCAGCGTAGAAGGAAACACCGGGGAGCTGTTTTTT. As protein: CASSVEGNTGELFF. The entire variable domain, with the rest obtained from reference TRBV9 and TRBJ2-2, is as follows: DSGVTQTPKHLITATGQRVTLRCSPRSGDLSVYWYQQSLDQGLQFLIQYYNGEERAKGNILERFSAQQFPDLHSELNLSSLELGDSALYFCASSVEGNTGELFFGEGSRLTVL.

This clone came up many times. J is TRBJ2-1 and V is TRBV11-3; 9 bases map to TRBD2. CDR1 is SGHNT and CDR2 is YENEEA in the germline V gene. Unmatched junction bases numbered 6, after V lost 1 base and J lost 8 bases. The CDR3 runs 15 residues. CDR3 nucleotide sequence: TGTGCCAGCAGCTTAGCGACTAGCGGCGGGCATGAGCAGTTCTTC. Translating gives CASSLATSGGHEQFF.

The V gene is TRBV11-3, the J gene TRBJ1-2; the match to TRBD1 covers 7 bases. Per germline, CDR1 SGHNT and CDR2 YENEEA. The CDR3 extends over 16 amino acids. Losses at the gene ends were 1 base for V and 4 bases for J; bases not matched to a gene: 9. The CDR3 DNA reads TGTGCCAGCAGCTTAGTAGGGGACAGTAGCCCCTATGGCTACACCTTC. Encoded protein: CASSLVGDSSPYGYTF. The full variable domain, rest sourced from reference TRBV11-3 and TRBJ1-2, is EAGVVQSPRYKIIEKKQPVAFWCNPISGHNTLYWYLQNLGQGPELLIRYENEEAVDDSQLPKDRFSAERLKGVDSTLKIQPAELGDSAVYLCASSLVGDSSPYGYTFGSGTRLTVV.

The chain combines TRBV5-4 with TRBJ2-7, with 7 nucleotides matching TRBD2. With V trimmed by 4 bases and J by 1 base, 8 bases remained unmatched. Looked up from germline, CDR1 is SGHNT and CDR2 is YYREEE (reference sequence). The CDR3 contains 15 residues. This chain's CDR3 is CASSPGGLTSYEQYF. The DNA for the CDR3 is TGTGCCAGCAGCCCGGGGGGACTAACTTCCTACGAGCAGTACTTC.

The V and J genes are TRBV9 and TRBJ2-3; the D is unclear. V was trimmed by 0 bases and J by 1 base, leaving 12 bases between them. Germline loops: CDR1 SGDLS, CDR2 YYNGEE. CDR3 length equals 16 residues. CDR3 sequence reads: CASSVAPSAGTDTQYF. CDR3 DNA sequence: TGTGCCAGCAGCGTAGCTCCCAGCGCTGGCACAGATACGCAGTATTTT.

To note about this clone: Other nucleotide sequences in the sample specify the same CDR3. The CDR3 bases are TGTGCCAGCAGACCCCGGACTGGCAACACTGAAGCTTTCTTT. Amino acid sequence: CASRPRTGNTEAFF. The rearrangement uses TRBV6-5 and TRBJ1-1; D uncertain. Trimming left V 6 bases short and J 2 bases short, with 13 bases between. The CDR3 runs to 14 residues. Germline loops: CDR1 MNHEY, CDR2 SVGAGI.

The chain links TRBV6-6 to TRBJ1-2; 10 positions match TRBD1. The J segment lost 4 bases and the V segment lost 8 bases, leaving 10 bases of the junction unmatched. This CDR3 region has 15 residues. From germline, CDR1 is MNHNY and CDR2 SVGAGI (reference sequence). The CDR3 DNA follows: TGTGCCAGCGGACCCTTCCGGGACAGGGGCTATGGCTACACCTTC. This sequence encodes CASGPFRDRGYGYTF.

The chain carries TRBV15 and TRBJ1-5, with unresolved D. This CDR3 contains 14 residues. Trimming cost V 5 bases and J 2 bases, with 10 bases left between them. Germline V lookup: CDR1 LNHNV, CDR2 YYDKDF (reference sequence). The CDR3 sequence is CATSGPGGNQPQHF. The CDR3 DNA reads TGTGCCACCAGCGGGCCCGGGGGCAATCAGCCCCAGCATTTT. Full variable domain (missing parts from reference TRBV15 and TRBJ1-5): DAMVIQNPRYQVTQFGKPVTLSCSQTLNHNVMYWYQQKSSQAPKLLFHYYDKDFNNEADTPDNFQSRRPNTSFCFLDIRSPGLGDTAMYLCATSGPGGNQPQHFGDGTRLSIL.

Comment on this clone: The sample has other DNA sequences that encode this CDR3 too. The chain links TRBV27 to TRBJ1-5; 8 bases agree with TRBD1. V lost 5 bases, J lost 2 bases, and 2 bases stayed unmatched. Germline values: CDR1 MNHEY, CDR2 SMNVEV (reference sequence). The CDR3 length is 14 residues. The CDR3 nucleotides read TGTGCCAGCAGTCCGGGACAGGGCAATCAGCCCCAGCATTTT. This gives the protein CASSPGQGNQPQHF.

V and J are TRBV18 and TRBJ1-1, with a tentative D call TRBD1 (5 bases). The CDR3 contains 14 residues. The germline gives CDR1 KGHSH, CDR2 LQKENI. V lost 5 bases to trimming and J lost 4 bases, with 14 bases between them. In DNA form, the CDR3 reads TGTGCCAGCTCATTCCAGGGTTTCGGCACTGAAGCTTTCTTT. It yields the protein CASSFQGFGTEAFF.

Regarding this clone: The same CDR3 arises from other DNA sequences in this sample as well. The genes are TRBV5-5 and TRBJ1-2; D is perhaps TRBD1 (5 bases). The CDR3 sequence is 13 residues long. Germline V gene sequence: CDR1 SGHKS, CDR2 YYEKEE (reference sequence). V was clipped by 0 bases and J by 5 bases, with 8 bases between them. In DNA, the CDR3 is TGTGCCAGCAGCTTGGCGCCAGGGTATGGCTACACCTTC. This encodes CASSLAPGYGYTF.

The gene calls are TRBV5-4 and TRBJ2-7; 12 nucleotides match TRBD2. Germline V gene sequence: CDR1 SGHNT, CDR2 YYREEE (reference sequence). The CDR3 length is 16 residues. Losses at the gene ends were 2 bases for V and 1 base for J; bases not matched to a gene: 4. This chain's CDR3 is CASSFSSGRASYEQYF. The CDR3 coding sequence is TGTGCCAGCAGCTTTTCTAGCGGGAGGGCGTCCTACGAGCAGTACTTC. Full variable domain (missing parts from reference TRBV5-4 and TRBJ2-7): ETGVTQSPTHLIKTRGQQVTLRCSSQSGHNTVSWYQQALGQGPQFIFQYYREEENGRGNFPPRFSGLQFPNYSSELNVNALELDDSALYLCASSFSSGRASYEQYFGPGTRLTVT.

V usage is TRBV7-6 and J usage is TRBJ1-4; D is perhaps TRBD1 (5 bases). The CDR3 is 15 amino acids. V was cut by 7 bases and J by 2 bases, with 14 bases left in between. From germline, CDR1 is SGHVS and CDR2 FNYEAQ. CDR3 sequence: CASKSKAGTNEKLFF. The CDR3 DNA sequence: TGTGCCAGCAAGTCGAAGGCAGGGACTAATGAAAAACTGTTTTTT.

V and J are TRBV19 and TRBJ2-2; D is perhaps TRBD1 or TRBD2 (5 bases each). The CDR3 covers 16 residues. Germline V CDR1 and CDR2: LNHDA, SQIVND (reference sequence). Trimming removed 5 bases from V and 11 bases from J, with 24 bases in between. CDR3 in amino acids: CASSPRDGWVRSELFF. The CDR3 nucleotides are TGTGCCAGTAGTCCTCGGGACGGATGGGTCCGATCCGAGCTGTTTTTT. The whole variable domain, remainder taken from reference TRBV19 and TRBJ2-2, is DGGITQSPKYLFRKEGQNVTLSCEQNLNHDAMYWYRQDPGQGLRLIYYSQIVNDFQKGDIAEGYSVSREKKESFPLTVTSAQKNPTAFYLCASSPRDGWVRSELFFGEGSRLTVL.

The chain uses TRBV9 and TRBJ2-6; a weak D match, TRBD2 (5 bases). V was shortened by 4 bases and J by 0 bases, with 17 bases between the two germline ends. Germline values: CDR1 SGDLS, CDR2 YYNGEE. The length of the CDR3 is 18 residues. Here the CDR3 DNA reads TGTGCCAGCAGCCCCCGTGCCGCAGGACTCTCTGGGGCCAACGTCCTGACTTTC. It yields the protein CASSPRAAGLSGANVLTF.

The chain is built from TRBV13 and TRBJ1-2, with 9 bases that match TRBD1. The ends lost 5 bases at V and 8 bases at J; junction bases unmatched: 15. Germline V gene sequence: CDR1 PRHDT, CDR2 FYEKMQ (reference sequence). The CDR3 spans 16 residues. The CDR3 sequence: CASSAGQGRGTGGYTF. In nucleotides, the CDR3 is TGTGCCAGCAGCGCCGGACAGGGGCGCGGGACGGGGGGCTACACCTTC.

This clone was seen a few times. The rearrangement uses TRBV7-9 and TRBJ2-7; tentatively, D is TRBD1 or TRBD2 (5 bases each). Germline V gene data show CDR1 as SEHNR and CDR2 as FQNEAQ (reference sequence). Trimming left V 3 bases short and J 3 bases short, with 21 bases between. This CDR3 region has 17 residues. The CDR3 coding sequence is TGTGCCAGCAGCTTCGGGGCCTGGGGTTTTAATTACTACGAGCAGTACTTC. This sequence encodes CASSFGAWGFNYYEQYF. Drawing the rest from reference TRBV7-9 and TRBJ2-7, the complete variable domain is DTGVSQNPRHKITKRGQNVTFRCDPISEHNRLYWYRQTLGQGPEFLTYFQNEAQLEKSRLLSDRFSAERPKGSFSTLEIQRTEQGDSAMYLCASSFGAWGFNYYEQYFGPGTRLTVT.

The chain couples TRBV7-8 to TRBJ2-7; D remains unclear. Deletions cut 2 bases from V and 3 bases from J, with 8 bases between. CDR3 length: 13 amino acids. From germline, CDR1 is SGHVS and CDR2 FQNEAQ. CDR3 amino acids: CASSLMPDYEQYF. The CDR3 DNA sequence: TGTGCCAGCAGCTTAATGCCAGACTACGAGCAGTACTTC. The whole variable domain, filled in from reference TRBV7-8 and TRBJ2-7, reads GAGVSQSPRYKVAKRGQDVALRCDPISGHVSLFWYQQALGQGPEFLTYFQNEAQLDKSGLPSDRFFAERPEGSVSTLKIQRTQQEDSAVYLCASSLMPDYEQYFGPGTRLTVT.

V usage is TRBV5-1 and J usage is TRBJ2-3, with D perhaps TRBD1 (6 bases). The germline V and J ends were trimmed by 2 bases and 5 bases, with 9 bases remaining between them. CDR1 and CDR2 from the germline V gene are SGHRS and YFSETQ. The CDR3 contains 13 residues. The CDR3 DNA is TGCGCCAGCAGCTTTACAGGGTTAGATACGCAGTATTTT. Translating it yields CASSFTGLDTQYF. Full variable domain (outside the CDR3, taken from reference TRBV5-1 and TRBJ2-3): KAGVTQTPRYLIKTRGQQVTLSCSPISGHRSVSWYQQTPGQGLQFLFEYFSETQRNKGNFPGRFSGRQFSNSRSEMNVSTLELGDSALYLCASSFTGLDTQYFGPGTRLTVL.

The chain is built from TRBV7-2 and TRBJ2-2, with 7 bases fitting TRBD2. Germline V gene data show CDR1 as SGHTA and CDR2 as FQGNSA. The CDR3 runs 17 residues. Germline trimming cut 1 base from V and 5 bases from J; bases unmatched to any gene: 10. CDR3 amino acids: CASSLGARGWRTGELFF. CDR3 nucleotides: TGTGCCAGCAGCTTAGGGGCGCGGGGGTGGCGGACCGGGGAGCTGTTTTTT.

This clone was observed a few times. The rearrangement links TRBV11-2 to TRBJ2-2, with 7 nucleotides matching TRBD2. The V segment lost 2 bases and the J segment 6 bases; nucleotides outside the gene matches: 15. The germline CDR1 and CDR2 sequences are SGHAT and FQNNGV. The CDR3 is made up of 18 amino acids. This chain's CDR3 is CASSLFSIGGGRSGELFF. The CDR3 nucleotides are TGTGCCAGCAGCTTATTCTCAATTGGGGGAGGGAGGTCCGGGGAGCTGTTTTTT.